The 20 T cell receptor beta chains given below trace back to one sample, sequenced in a study of blood T cell repertoires in COVID-19. Clones were read by immunoSEQ multiplex PCR, and TCRdb kept only the in-frame ones, dropping some. The table shows around 260,000 clones, with around 82% occurring only once. The sequenced sample consisted of peripheral blood. The receptors stem from a woman in her forties or fifties who had recovered from COVID-19.

The chain combines TRBV11-2 with TRBJ2-1; perhaps TRBD1 as D (5 bases). Per the germline V gene, CDR1 is SGHAT and CDR2 is FQNNGV. The length of the CDR3 is 16 residues. Trimming pared 5 bases from V and 0 bases from J, leaving 14 bases between. CDR3 bases: TGTGCCAGCAGCACGCAGGGAACTTACTCCTACAATGAGCAGTTCTTC. Translated, it gives CASSTQGTYSYNEQFF.

The chain is built from TRBV19 and TRBJ2-3; 10 bases match TRBD2. Germline CDR1 and CDR2: LNHDA and SQIVND (reference sequence). Trimming cost V 5 bases and J 5 bases; bases outside gene matches: 10. The CDR3 spans 16 residues. CDR3 residues: CASSSRAGGPGDTQYF. CDR3 DNA: TGTGCCAGTAGTTCCCGAGCGGGGGGGCCAGGAGATACGCAGTATTTT.

The chain joins TRBV5-1 to TRBJ2-2; 8 bases match TRBD2. CDR3 length: 15 residues. Germline CDR1 reads SGHRS; CDR2 reads YFSETQ. With V trimmed by 4 bases and J by 4 bases, 6 bases remained unmatched. The CDR3 spells CASSPGRGGTGELFF. The CDR3 bases are TGCGCCAGCAGCCCGGGACGGGGGGGCACCGGGGAGCTGTTTTTT.

This clone appeared a few times. The genes are TRBV19 and TRBJ1-5; D unclear. Trimming took 5 bases from V and 1 from J, leaving 9 bases between them. The germline CDR1 and CDR2 sequences are LNHDA and SQIVND (reference sequence). This CDR3 region has 14 residues. The CDR3 nucleotides are TGTGCCAGTAGTTACGGGTTGAGCAATCAGCCCCAGCATTTT. This encodes CASSYGLSNQPQHF. Drawing the rest from reference TRBV19 and TRBJ1-5, the complete variable domain is DGGITQSPKYLFRKEGQNVTLSCEQNLNHDAMYWYRQDPGQGLRLIYYSQIVNDFQKGDIAEGYSVSREKKESFPLTVTSAQKNPTAFYLCASSYGLSNQPQHFGDGTRLSIL.

This clone was seen a single time. The J gene is TRBJ1-1, the V gene TRBV28, with unresolved D. Trimming took 6 bases from V and 1 from J, leaving 3 bases between them. The length of the CDR3 is 11 residues. Germline loops: CDR1 MDHEN, CDR2 SYDVKM. CDR3 coding DNA: TGTGCCAGCAGACAGAACACTGAAGCTTTCTTT. Translation: CASRQNTEAFF.

This clone occurred a few times. This sequence joins TRBV27 and TRBJ1-1; no reliable D call. The CDR3 spans 16 residues. The V end was cut by 0 bases, the J end by 4 bases, with 15 bases between. Looked up from germline, CDR1 is MNHEY and CDR2 is SMNVEV (reference sequence). The CDR3 nucleotides read TGTGCCAGCAGTTTATCGGGAGGGTTCGGGGTCACTGAAGCTTTCTTT. It translates to CASSLSGGFGVTEAFF.

V is TRBV6-2 or TRBV6-3 and J is TRBJ1-6; tentatively, D is TRBD1 (6 bases). V lost 5 bases and J lost 7, with 12 bases in between. The CDR3 totals 14 residues. The germline V gene has CDR1 MNHEY and CDR2 SVGEGT. CDR3 sequence: CASSENRDNSPLHF. The CDR3 DNA follows: TGTGCCAGCAGTGAGAACAGGGACAATTCACCCCTCCACTTT.

The J gene is TRBJ1-6, the V gene TRBV7-9; D is possibly TRBD1 (5 bases). CDR3 length equals 15 residues. CDR1 and CDR2 from the germline V gene are SEHNR and FQNEAQ (reference sequence). V lost 4 bases and J 7 bases, leaving 14 bases between the germline ends. The CDR3 sequence is CASSSGPQGNSPLHF. The CDR3 DNA sequence: TGTGCCAGCAGCTCAGGGCCCCAAGGAAATTCACCCCTCCACTTT. The complete variable domain, with remaining parts taken from reference TRBV7-9 and TRBJ1-6, reads DTGVSQNPRHKITKRGQNVTFRCDPISEHNRLYWYRQTLGQGPEFLTYFQNEAQLEKSRLLSDRFSAERPKGSFSTLEIQRTEQGDSAMYLCASSSGPQGNSPLHFGNGTRLTVT.

This chain connects TRBV4-2 to TRBJ2-7, with TRBD2 matching 8 bases. V lost 6 bases and J lost 4; bases outside the gene matches: 17. From germline, CDR1 is LGHNA and CDR2 YNFKEQ. This CDR3 contains 17 residues. This CDR3 reads CASSRGGGLPKSYEQYF. The CDR3, as DNA: TGTGCCAGCAGTCGGGGCGGGGGGCTCCCTAAATCTTACGAGCAGTACTTC.

The rearrangement links TRBV6-2 or TRBV6-3 to TRBJ2-3; 8 bases align to TRBD2. Unmatched junction bases numbered 5, after V lost 2 bases and J lost 1 base. Germline loops: CDR1 MNHEY, CDR2 SVGEGT. CDR3 length: 16 residues. CDR3 sequence reads: CASSYTTSAGTDTQYF. In DNA, the CDR3 is TGTGCCAGCAGTTACACGACTAGCGCCGGCACAGATACGCAGTATTTT.

The chain is built from TRBV28 and TRBJ2-3; TRBD2 matches 8 bases. Germline-derived CDR1 and CDR2 are MDHEN and SYDVKM. The J segment lost 1 base and the V segment lost 2 bases, leaving 2 bases of the junction unmatched. The CDR3 runs to 15 residues. The CDR3 loop is CASSLPTSGTDTQYF. DNA of the CDR3: TGTGCCAGCAGTTTACCGACTAGCGGCACAGATACGCAGTATTTT. Filled out from reference TRBV28 and TRBJ2-3, the complete variable domain reads DVKVTQSSRYLVKRTGEKVFLECVQDMDHENMFWYRQDPGLGLRLIYFSYDVKMKEKGDIPEGYSVSREKKERFSLILESASTNQTSMYLCASSLPTSGTDTQYFGPGTRLTVL.

The rearrangement links TRBV6-5 to TRBJ2-7, with D possibly being TRBD1 (6 bases). Trimming stripped 4 bases from V and 1 base from J, with 11 bases between. Per germline, CDR1 MNHEY and CDR2 SVGAGI. The CDR3 is 14 residues long. The CDR3 reads CASSFRDTSYEQYF. The CDR3, as DNA: TGTGCCAGCAGTTTCCGGGACACGTCCTACGAGCAGTACTTC.

The chain recombines TRBV10-1 with TRBJ1-1; 8 bases map to TRBD1. J was trimmed by 6 bases and V by 6 bases; bases with no gene match: 15. The CDR3 loop spans 16 amino acids. Germline-derived CDR1 and CDR2 are WNHNN and SYGVQD (reference sequence). The CDR3 loop is CASRISVMDRVPEAFF. CDR3 bases: TGCGCCAGCAGAATCAGTGTAATGGACAGGGTCCCTGAAGCTTTCTTT.

The chain links TRBV9 to TRBJ2-3; tentatively, D is TRBD2 (6 bases). The length of the CDR3 is 15 residues. V was trimmed by 4 bases and J by 0 bases, leaving 12 bases between them. Germline-derived CDR1 and CDR2 are SGDLS and YYNGEE. The CDR3 region is CASSNGGESTDTQYF. The DNA of the CDR3 is TGTGCCAGCAGCAACGGAGGGGAAAGCACAGATACGCAGTATTTT.

V is TRBV7-2 and J is TRBJ2-6; D remains unclear. The CDR3 totals 14 residues. Looked up from germline, CDR1 is SGHTA and CDR2 is FQGNSA. V lost 5 bases and J lost 2, with 7 bases in between. In DNA form, the CDR3 reads TGTGCCAGCAGCCCCGTCCCTGGGGCCAACGTCCTGACTTTC. It codes for CASSPVPGANVLTF.

The genes are TRBV7-9 and TRBJ1-4; D not certain. The CDR3 sequence is 14 residues long. Per the germline V gene, CDR1 is SEHNR and CDR2 is FQNEAQ (reference sequence). With 4 bases removed from V and 8 bases from J, the gap between germline ends came to 14 bases. In DNA, the CDR3 is TGTGCCAGCAGCTCAGCCAGCGGAGGGGAAAAACTGTTTTTT. Its translation is CASSSASGGEKLFF.

Turning to this clone: The junction departs from germline at one end; a sequencing error may be responsible. The chain joins TRBV4-2 to TRBJ2-1; TRBD1 aligns across 7 bases. CDR1 LGHNA and CDR2 YNFKEQ come from the germline V gene. The CDR3 length is 15 residues. In nucleotides, the CDR3 is TGTGCCAGCAGTCAAGAGGGACAGACTTACAATGAGCAGTTCTTC. Translating it yields CASSQEGQTYNEQFF.

As regards this clone: The germline gene is not matched at one end of the junction; a read error may be the cause. The chain recombines TRBV29-1 with TRBJ1-2; 7 bases agree with TRBD1. Germline V gene sequence: CDR1 SQVTM, CDR2 ANQGSEA. The CDR3 covers 15 residues. In DNA form, the CDR3 reads TGCAGCGCTGAACTGAGTGGAGGGGGCACCTATGGCTACACCTTC. This encodes CSAELSGGGTYGYTF.

This clone was found a few times. The rearrangement uses TRBV19 and TRBJ2-3; 11 positions match TRBD2. The CDR3 consists of 16 residues. The trim removed 3 bases at V and 3 bases at J, leaving 5 bases unmatched. Germline V gives CDR1 LNHDA, CDR2 SQIVND (reference sequence). This chain's CDR3 is CASSIIAGGPTDTQYF. The CDR3, as DNA: TGTGCCAGTAGTATCATAGCGGGAGGGCCGACAGATACGCAGTATTTT.

Only a few counts were recorded for this clone. The V gene is TRBV2, the J gene TRBJ1-2; TRBD1 matches at 10 bases. The CDR3 is 14 amino acids. Trimming removed 6 bases from V and 6 bases from J; junction bases left unmatched: 7. Germline values: CDR1 SNHLY, CDR2 FYNNEI. The DNA for the CDR3 is TGTGCCAGCAGCCAGGGACAGGGGTGGGATGGCTACACCTTC. Residues: CASSQGQGWDGYTF.